The next 14 T cell receptor beta chains were all read from a single sample in a study of shared clonotypes between healthy human individuals (dated by TCRdb to about 2020). The method was the immunoSEQ multiplex PCR assay. The clones in this table, taken by TCRdb from immuneACCESS, are in-frame only. Not every clone is retained; where verified, under half of the shortfall comes from an unresolved V gene, and the cause of the rest is unknown. Counted in this sample were about 2 million clones; just under 95% of them appeared once. The ten top clones hold more than 0.95% of the sample. CD8 naive samples consisted of CD45RO-negative cells that were positively selected for CCR7, yielding a CD45RA+CCR7+ population without TemRA cells. Sequencing was carried out using naive CD8+ T cells sorted from blood. This specimen's cell subset or site label, interpreted: CD45RA+CCR7+. The origin of the receptors is a man aged 18 to 30 in good health.

The count of this clone is one. The rearrangement uses TRBV7-2 and TRBJ2-1, with 7 bases aligning to TRBD2. Germline V CDR1 and CDR2: SGHTA, FQGNSA. The J segment lost 7 bases and the V segment lost 2 bases, leaving 5 bases of the junction unmatched. This CDR3 is 14 amino acids long. The CDR3, as DNA: TGTGCCAGCAGCTTATCGGCGGGAGTGAATGAGCAGTTCTTC. Protein product: CASSLSAGVNEQFF.

The chain couples TRBV27 to TRBJ2-1; D remains unclear. Trimming pared 0 bases from V and 3 bases from J, leaving 9 bases between. The CDR3 is made up of 15 amino acids. CDR1 and CDR2 (germline): MNHEY, SMNVEV (reference sequence). CDR3: CASSLSLVIYNEQFF. The CDR3, as DNA: TGTGCCAGCAGTTTATCATTAGTAATCTACAATGAGCAGTTCTTC.

J is TRBJ2-1 and V is TRBV10-3; TRBD1 or TRBD2 may be the D gene (6 bases each). The CDR3 has 17 residues. Germline CDR1 and CDR2: ENHRY and SYGVKD. V was pared by 0 bases and J by 3 bases, with 15 bases between. CDR3 sequence reads: CAISESTRQGNYNEQFF. The CDR3 DNA sequence: TGTGCCATCAGTGAGTCGACTAGGCAGGGGAACTACAATGAGCAGTTCTTC.

This clone was seen once. CDR3 sequence (DNA): TGTGCCTGGCTCTCCGGACAGGGGAACTACAATGAGCAGTTCTTC. It encodes CAWLSGQGNYNEQFF. This chain joins TRBV30 and TRBJ2-1, with TRBD1 identical over 9 bases. The J segment lost 3 bases and the V segment lost 5 bases, leaving 8 bases of the junction unmatched. The CDR3 consists of 15 residues. The germline gives CDR1 GTSNPN, CDR2 SVGIG (reference sequence).

Comments on this clone: The sample contains more than one DNA sequence encoding this CDR3. Here the CDR3 reads CASSLGGTGELFF. Here the CDR3 DNA reads TGTGCCAGTAGTCTGGGAGGTACCGGGGAGCTGTTTTTT. V usage is TRBV19 and J usage is TRBJ2-2; D possibly corresponds to TRBD2 (6 bases). Per the germline V gene, CDR1 is LNHDA and CDR2 is SQIVND (reference sequence). This CDR3 is built from 13 residues. The ends were cut back, 5 bases at V and 5 bases at J, with 9 bases in the middle.

V gene TRBV30 combines with J gene TRBJ2-3; 13 bases agree with TRBD2. V lost 0 bases to trimming and J lost 0 bases; unmatched junction nucleotides: 6. Germline V lookup: CDR1 GTSNPN, CDR2 SVGIG (reference sequence). This CDR3 is 18 amino acids long. CDR3 sequence: CAWSVLAGGPRSTDTQYF. The CDR3 region has the DNA TGTGCCTGGAGTGTACTAGCGGGGGGGCCGCGGAGCACAGATACGCAGTATTTT.

The V call is TRBV5-6, the J call TRBJ1-5; weak D call: TRBD1 (6 bases). The germline V and J ends were trimmed by 4 bases and 7 bases, with 18 bases remaining between them. The CDR3 spans 15 residues. Germline V gene lookup returns CDR1 SGHDT and CDR2 YYEEEE. The CDR3 DNA is TGTGCCAGCAGCCCTTACGCAGAAGGGGGGCAGCCCCAGCATTTT. Translated: CASSPYAEGGQPQHF.

The gene calls are TRBV10-2 and TRBJ2-7; D is unclear. Trimming took 2 bases from V and 2 from J, leaving 10 bases between them. The CDR3 has 14 residues. CDR1 WSHSY and CDR2 SAAADI come from the germline V gene. DNA of the CDR3: TGCGCCAGCAGTGAGATAGGGTCGGCCTACGAGCAGTACTTC. Its translation is CASSEIGSAYEQYF.

The CDR3 loop is CASSLAPSERLPGELFF. CDR3 nucleotide sequence: TGTGCCAGCAGCTTGGCGCCATCGGAACGCCTCCCCGGGGAGCTGTTTTTT. The gene calls are TRBV5-5 and TRBJ2-2, with D hard to call. V was shortened by 0 bases and J by 6 bases, with 18 bases between the two germline ends. The CDR3 consists of 17 residues. Germline CDR1 and CDR2: SGHKS and YYEKEE (reference sequence).

The chain uses TRBV11-2 and TRBJ2-1; 10 bases match TRBD2. This CDR3 is 15 amino acids long. Per the germline V gene, CDR1 is SGHAT and CDR2 is FQNNGV. Losses at the gene ends were 1 base for V and 10 bases for J; bases not matched to a gene: 7. The CDR3: CASSLGALAGDEQFF. CDR3 in DNA: TGTGCCAGCAGCTTAGGGGCCCTAGCGGGAGACGAGCAGTTCTTC.

This clone appeared a few times. J is TRBJ2-7 and V is TRBV6-1, with 13 bases matching TRBD2. Germline values: CDR1 MNHNS, CDR2 SASEGT. The CDR3 consists of 14 residues. V lost 4 bases and J lost 3; bases outside the gene matches: 0. The CDR3 DNA reads as TGTGCCAGCAGTGGGACTAGCGGGGGCTACGAGCAGTACTTC. This gives the protein CASSGTSGGYEQYF.

V is TRBV10-1 and J is TRBJ2-1; TRBD2 matches 11 bases. Unmatched junction bases numbered 5, after V lost 2 bases and J lost 8 bases. CDR1 is WNHNN and CDR2 is SYGVQD in the germline V gene (reference sequence). The CDR3 is 15 residues long. CDR3 region: CASSEASGGSDEQFF. The DNA for the CDR3 is TGCGCCAGCAGTGAGGCTAGCGGGGGGTCGGATGAGCAGTTCTTC.

The chain combines TRBV21-1 with TRBJ2-7; TRBD1, the D gene given by the table, was not confirmed from the DNA. TRBV21-1 constitutes a pseudogene. This CDR3 has 14 amino acids. CDR3: CASSPDSAHYEQYF. The DNA for the CDR3 is TGTGCCAGCAGCCCGGACAGTGCGCACTACGAGCAGTACTTC.

The J gene is TRBJ2-3, the V gene TRBV11-3; perhaps TRBD1 as D (6 bases). The ends were cut back, 4 bases at V and 3 bases at J, with 11 bases in the middle. The CDR3 is 14 amino acids. Germline V lookup: CDR1 SGHNT, CDR2 YENEEA. CDR3 sequence reads: CASSYSGTTDTQYF. DNA for the CDR3: TGTGCCAGCAGCTACTCCGGGACAACAGATACGCAGTATTTT.